These 6 T cell receptor beta chains were sequenced from one sample in a study of T-cell reconstitution after alpha-beta-depleted transplantation in children (dated by TCRdb to the mid-2010s). Preparation of the library involved PCR. TCRdb lists the instrument as Illumina HiSeq 2500. To normalize quantification of the TCRbeta repertoire, the TCR libraries were built with molecular barcoding that relied on unique molecular identifiers. TCRdb trimmed the raw reads at Q25, called clones with MiXCR and kept productive beta chains. Each CDR3 protein appears once, grouped with its most common genes and DNA. In this sample the table shows around 700,000 distinct CDR3 sequences, under 15% of which occur a single time. The top ten clonotypes cover 0.79% of the sample. Explained via the paper, the treatment or condition label denotes: allogeneic hematopoietic cell transplantation with graft depleted of TCRalphabeta T cells and CD19 B cells.

The specimen comprised PBMCs, sampled before TCRalphabeta/CD19-depleted stem cell transplant. These receptors all come from a girl aged 2 to 10 with congenital amegakaryocytic thrombocytopenia, due to receive a stem cell transplant.

CDR3 bases: TGCGCCAGCAGCTCAACGGACTGGAGATACGAGCAGTACTTC. Translating it yields CASSSTDWRYEQYF. V usage is TRBV5-1 and J usage is TRBJ2-7; D may be TRBD2 (5 bases). CDR1 SGHRS and CDR2 YFSETQ come from the germline V gene. CDR3 length: 14 residues. Between the trimmed V and J ends, which lost 3 bases and 4 bases, there was a span of 14 bases.

This chain uses TRBV12-3 or TRBV12-4 with TRBJ1-1; a possible D gene is TRBD1 (5 bases). Trimming cost V 3 bases and J 4 bases, with 24 bases left between them. The CDR3 is 18 residues long. CDR3 sequence reads: CASSFRRAIAARSTEAFF. CDR3 in DNA: TGTGCCAGCAGTTTCCGCAGGGCTATAGCCGCGCGTAGCACTGAAGCTTTCTTT.

This clonotype was counted a few times. This chain connects TRBV7-2 to TRBJ2-2; D uncertain. There are 16 residues in the CDR3. Germline CDR1 reads SGHTA; CDR2 reads FQGNSA. V shed 5 bases and J shed 5 bases, with 18 bases lying between them. CDR3 in amino acids: CASSHYWLADTGELFF. The DNA for the CDR3 is TGTGCCAGCAGCCATTATTGGTTAGCTGATACCGGGGAGCTGTTTTTT.

This clonotype was observed at least ten times. The chain has TRBV11-2 and TRBJ1-4; the D is unclear. Germline values: CDR1 SGHAT, CDR2 FQNNGV. This CDR3 is 14 amino acids long. V was clipped by 2 bases and J by 8 bases, with 12 bases between them. CDR3 coding DNA: TGTGCCAGCAGCTTATCGTACATGCAAGAAAAACTGTTTTTT. Translation: CASSLSYMQEKLFF.

This clonotype was seen at least ten times. This chain connects TRBV12-3 or TRBV12-4 to TRBJ1-2; D is ambiguous. There are 13 residues in the CDR3. Trimming removed 6 bases from V and 4 bases from J, with 12 bases in between. The DNA for the CDR3 is TGTGCCAGCAGCAAGGACGGACTCTATGGCTACACCTTC. Encoded protein: CASSKDGLYGYTF.

This clonotype was detected many times. The chain recombines TRBV10-3 with TRBJ2-5, with a weak D call TRBD1 (5 bases). Germline V gene sequence: CDR1 ENHRY, CDR2 SYGVKD. The CDR3 totals 13 residues. Trimming took off 4 bases at V and 2 bases at J, with 8 bases between the two ends. The DNA for the CDR3 is TGTGCCATCAGTGGACAGATACAAGAGACCCAGTACTTC. This sequence encodes CAISGQIQETQYF.